This T cell receptor (beta chain) was found in a study of memory CD4+ T cells and cytomegalovirus serostatus (dated by TCRdb to between 2018 and 2020). For context, the study as a whole: A total of some 33 healthy Belgian adults, of whom 9 were CMV seropositive and some 24 were CMV seronegative, were included in the cohort. The study sequenced CD4+ memory TCRbeta repertoires of a Belgian cohort with known cytomegalovirus serostatus to replicate a published TCR-based CMV serostatus classifier.

A FACSAria II was used to sort memory CD4+ T cells, defined as single viable CD3+CD4+CD8-CD45RO+ cells. CMV serostatus was determined using a Roche Elecsys assay that detects serum IgG against CMV pp150, pp28, p38 and p52. Once the samples were thawed, total CD4+ T cells were enriched through positive selection using CD4 magnetic microbeads. Samples originated from another study that specifically interrogated the CD4+ T cell memory repertoire. Peripheral blood mononuclear cells were isolated and cryopreserved according to standard operating procedures, and serum was kept at -80 degrees C. The staining relied on CD3-PerCP (BW264/56), CD4-APC (RPA-T4), CD45RO-PE (UCHT1) and CD8-Pacific Orange (3B5) antibodies, and Sytox blue was used to exclude non-viable cells. A note on this clone: The antigen this receptor binds is unknown. Base-call qualities are not available, and no considerably larger clone is one nucleotide away.

What the authors observed across the whole study: The results were interpreted as suggesting that the CMV-associated TCR signature is mostly present in the CD4+ memory repertoire. Only CD4+CD45RO+ memory cells were sequenced, in contrast to the original study, in which naive and memory CD4+ and CD8+ populations were covered. Of 164 previously reported CMV-associated TCRbeta sequences, around 70 appeared in the CD4+ memory repertoires, each in one to five individuals. The original-framework classifier achieved a median bootstrapped AUC of approximately 0.96 with a 95% CI of 0.76-1.00 on the Belgian cohort. For predicting CMV serostatus, the median bootstrapped AUC was approximately 0.95 using the original framework and about 0.89 using a US-trained random forest.

Genomic DNA was extracted from sorted cells with the Quick-DNA Microprep Kit. Amplification of TCRbeta DNA was done with the immunoSEQ hsTCRbeta kit, following the protocol from the manufacturer. An Illumina MiSeq instrument was used to sequence the TCRbeta libraries. The paper's data handling went like this. Once out-of-frame sequences had been removed, millions of distinct TCRbeta sequences were left, which works out to an average of approximately 70,000 per individual. Two values were used to score each individual: the count of some 150 previously reported CMV-associated TCRbeta sequences and the total count of productive distinct TCRbeta sequences. A beta-binomial model was reimplemented in Python, and scikit-learn random forests with default parameters were trained on US cohort data. Classifier performance on the Belgian cohort was summarized as median AUC with percentile confidence intervals calculated over 10,000 bootstrap iterations. The source is immuneACCESS, and TCRdb retained only in-frame sequences with V and J called. Part of the clones is not carried over; for the studies checked, unresolved V genes explain less than half of this, and the remainder is unexplained. D and trimming come from the DNA, and the V and J calls and clone size come from that table. Present in this sample are some 60,000 clones, about 80% of which were seen just once. The ten largest clones capture 2.6% of the sample.

Reading the germline V gene (reference sequence) gives CDR1 SSHAT and CDR2 FNYEAQ. A distance of 14 bases separates the germline ends of V and J, which lose 5 bases and 7 bases respectively. The cysteine opens and the phenylalanine closes a CDR3 of 14 amino acids. Only CDR3 DNA remains: 42 bases, in frame from the first base. Recombination connected TRBV7-7 to TRBJ2-2, and the D gene may be TRBD2, 6 bases matching. This TCR came from an adult in good health and CMV-seropositive. Source material: memory CD4+ T cells from blood. For the CDR3, the sequence is CASSPRENGGELFF. The nucleotides are TGTGCCAGCAGCCCCCGGGAGAATGGCGGGGAGCTGTTTTTT.